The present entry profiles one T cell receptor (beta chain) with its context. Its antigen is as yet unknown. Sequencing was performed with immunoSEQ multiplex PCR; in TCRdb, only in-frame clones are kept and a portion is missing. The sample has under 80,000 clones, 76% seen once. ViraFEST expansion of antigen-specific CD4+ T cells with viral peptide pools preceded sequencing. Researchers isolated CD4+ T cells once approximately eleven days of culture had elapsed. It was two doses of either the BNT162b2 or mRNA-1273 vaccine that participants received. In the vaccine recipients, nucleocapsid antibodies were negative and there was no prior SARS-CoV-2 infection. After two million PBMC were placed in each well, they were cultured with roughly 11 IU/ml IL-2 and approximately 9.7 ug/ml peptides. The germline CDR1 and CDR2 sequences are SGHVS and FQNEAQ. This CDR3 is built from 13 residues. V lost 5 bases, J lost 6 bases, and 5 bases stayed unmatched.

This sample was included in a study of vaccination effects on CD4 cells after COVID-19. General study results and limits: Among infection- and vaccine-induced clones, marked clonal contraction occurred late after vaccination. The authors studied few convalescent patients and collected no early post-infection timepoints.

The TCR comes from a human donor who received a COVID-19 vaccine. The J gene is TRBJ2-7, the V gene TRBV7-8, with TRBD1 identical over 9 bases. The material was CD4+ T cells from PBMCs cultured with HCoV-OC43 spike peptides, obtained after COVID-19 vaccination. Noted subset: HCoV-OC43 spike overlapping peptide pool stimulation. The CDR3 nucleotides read TGTGCCAGCAGCCGCAAACAGGGGGCCGAGCAGTACGTC. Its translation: CASSRKQGAEQYV.